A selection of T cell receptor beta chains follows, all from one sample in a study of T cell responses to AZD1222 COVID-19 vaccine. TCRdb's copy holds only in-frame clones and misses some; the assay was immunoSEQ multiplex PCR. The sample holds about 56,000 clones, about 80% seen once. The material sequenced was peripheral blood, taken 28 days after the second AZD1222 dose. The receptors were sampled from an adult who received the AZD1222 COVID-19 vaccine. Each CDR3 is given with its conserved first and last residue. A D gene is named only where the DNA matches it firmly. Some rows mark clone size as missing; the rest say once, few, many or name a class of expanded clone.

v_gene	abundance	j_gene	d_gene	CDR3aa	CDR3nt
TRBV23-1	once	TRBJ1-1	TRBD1	CASSRKATGNFDTEAFF	TGCGCCAGCAGCCGTAAGGCGACAGGGAATTTTGACACTGAAGCTTTCTTT
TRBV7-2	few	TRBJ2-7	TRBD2	CASSTTSVDSYEQYF	TGTGCCAGCAGCACGACTAGCGTTGACTCCTACGAGCAGTACTTC
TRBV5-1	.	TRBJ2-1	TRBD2	CASSLEAGGPWGKFF	TGCGCCAGCAGCTTGGAAGCGGGGGGCCCCTGGGGGAAGTTCTTC
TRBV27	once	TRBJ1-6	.	CASSPRIGDSPLHF	TGTGCCAGCAGTCCACGTATAGGGGACTCACCCCTCCACTTT
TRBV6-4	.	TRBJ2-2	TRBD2	CASSEQPGLAGKTTGELFF	TGTGCCAGCAGTGAACAACCGGGACTAGCGGGGAAAACCACCGGGGAGCTGTTTTTT
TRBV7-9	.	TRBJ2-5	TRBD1	CASSRQGIQETQYF	TGTGCCAGCAGCCGACAGGGCATCCAAGAGACCCAGTACTTC
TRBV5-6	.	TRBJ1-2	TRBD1	CASSPPGQTNYGYTF	TGTGCCAGCAGCCCACCGGGACAGACTAACTATGGCTACACCTTC
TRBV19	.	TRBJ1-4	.	CASSRGINEKLFF	TGTGCCAGTAGTCGAGGGATTAATGAAAAACTGTTTTTT
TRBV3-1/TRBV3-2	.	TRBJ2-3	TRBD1	CASSQGAGGKDTQYF	TGTGCCAGCAGCCAAGGAGCAGGGGGAAAAGATACGCAGTATTTT
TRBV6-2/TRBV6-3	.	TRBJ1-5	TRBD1	CASSYRRGTGTAYQPQHF	TGTGCCAGCAGTTACCGTAGAGGGACAGGGACCGCTTATCAGCCCCAGCATTTT
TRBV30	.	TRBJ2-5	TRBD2	CAWGTSGGAQAETQYF	TGTGCCTGGGGGACTAGCGGGGGGGCCCAGGCGGAGACCCAGTACTTC
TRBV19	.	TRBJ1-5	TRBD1	CASRGPRTGAREPQHF	TGTGCCAGTAGAGGCCCGAGGACAGGGGCTCGGGAGCCCCAGCATTTT
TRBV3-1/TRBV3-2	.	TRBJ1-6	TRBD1	CASSQGTGGNSPLHF	TGTGCCAGCAGCCAAGGGACAGGGGGTAATTCACCCCTCCACTTT
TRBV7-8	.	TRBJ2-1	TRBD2	CASSYGSGGAIYNEQFF	TGTGCCAGCAGCTATGGTAGCGGGGGGGCGATATACAATGAGCAGTTCTTC
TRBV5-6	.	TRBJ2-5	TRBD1	CASSATGGAETQYF	TGTGCCAGCAGCGCGACAGGGGGCGCGGAGACCCAGTACTTC
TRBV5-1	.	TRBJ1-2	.	CASSLGPANYGYTF	TGCGCCAGCAGCTTGGGCCCGGCTAACTATGGCTACACCTTC
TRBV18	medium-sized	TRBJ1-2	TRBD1	CASSPAGTGGYGYTF	TGTGCCAGCTCACCGGCCGGGACAGGGGGCTATGGCTACACCTTC
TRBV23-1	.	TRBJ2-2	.	CASNKGQKGPDRLGGELFF	TGCGCCAGCAATAAAGGACAGAAGGGGCCCGACCGTTTGGGCGGGGAGCTGTTTTTT
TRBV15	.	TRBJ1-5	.	CATSRGGGNQPQHF	TGTGCCACCAGCAGAGGAGGGGGCAATCAGCCCCAGCATTTT
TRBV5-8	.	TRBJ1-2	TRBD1	CASSSDRGVGYTF	TGTGCCAGCAGCTCAGACAGGGGAGTTGGCTACACCTTC
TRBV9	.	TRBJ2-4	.	CASSVTGQGSNIQYF	TGTGCCAGCAGCGTCACTGGGCAGGGCTCAAACATTCAGTACTTC
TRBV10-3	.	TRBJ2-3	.	CAISGEKGTSSTDTQYF	TGTGCCATCAGTGGCGAGAAGGGGACTTCTAGCACAGATACGCAGTATTTT
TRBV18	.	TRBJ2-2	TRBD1	CASSPPTGGNTGELFF	TGTGCCAGCTCACCCCCCACAGGGGGGAACACCGGGGAGCTGTTTTTT
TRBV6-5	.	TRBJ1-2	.	CASSSSQGSYGYTF	TGTGCCAGCAGTTCTTCCCAGGGATCCTATGGCTACACCTTC
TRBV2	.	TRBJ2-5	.	CASKRTTQETQYF	TGTGCCAGCAAAAGGACTACCCAAGAGACCCAGTACTTC
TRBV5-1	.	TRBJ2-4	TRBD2	CASSDIAGGDIQYF	TGCGCCAGCAGCGATATAGCGGGGGGAGACATTCAGTACTTC